These 7 T cell receptor beta chains originate from one sample sequenced in a study of molecular identifiers for immune sequencing clone quantification. TCRdb recomputed calls from the PCR reads with MiXCR, one row per CDR3 protein. The data contain about 500,000 distinct CDR3 sequences, about a fifth of them singletons. The sample taken for sequencing was naive CD8+ T cells from blood, with Jurkat cell RNA spiked in. Subset in this sample: FACS-sorted CD8+CD4-CCR7+CD45RA+ naive T cells. The receptors originated from a human donor in good health. Some libraries in this study had Jurkat cell RNA spiked in.

The chain recombines TRBV5-6 with TRBJ2-7; 9 bases match TRBD1. The CDR3 is 15 residues long. After removal of 4 bases from V and 5 bases from J, the junction contained 10 bases not matched to a gene. Germline CDR1 SGHDT, CDR2 YYEEEE. The CDR3 loop reads CASSETGGKLHEQYF. The CDR3 DNA reads as TGTGCCAGCAGCGAAACAGGGGGCAAGTTACACGAGCAGTACTTC. Drawing the rest from reference TRBV5-6 and TRBJ2-7, the complete variable domain is DAGVTQSPTHLIKTRGQQVTLRCSPKSGHDTVSWYQQALGQGPQFIFQYYEEEERQRGNFPDRFSGHQFPNYSSELNVNALLLGDSALYLCASSETGGKLHEQYFGPGTRLTVT.

There are a few counts of this clonotype. The chain employs TRBV19 and TRBJ1-2; D not certain. This CDR3 comprises 12 residues. From germline, CDR1 is LNHDA and CDR2 SQIVND (reference sequence). Trimming left V 7 bases short and J 6 bases short, with 12 bases between. Here the CDR3 reads CASNPGGHGYTF. CDR3 coding DNA: TGTGCCAGTAATCCAGGAGGCCATGGCTACACCTTC.

The chain joins TRBV13 to TRBJ1-1; D call uncertain. This CDR3 region has 14 residues. V lost 7 bases, J lost 0 bases, and 12 bases lay in between. In germline, CDR1 is PRHDT, CDR2 FYEKMQ (reference sequence). The CDR3 sequence: CASKELRMNTEAFF. In DNA form, the CDR3 reads TGTGCCAGCAAAGAACTCCGTATGAACACTGAAGCTTTCTTT.

In this sample, this clonotype turned up a few times. The chain links TRBV7-9 to TRBJ2-7, with 8 bases fitting TRBD1. J was trimmed by 0 bases and V by 5 bases; bases with no gene match: 6. Germline loops: CDR1 SEHNR, CDR2 FQNEAQ (reference sequence). This CDR3 has 15 residues. CDR3 sequence (DNA): TGTGCCAGCAGCCCCCGGGACAGGTACTCCTACGAGCAGTACTTC. It yields the protein CASSPRDRYSYEQYF.

This clonotype was seen more than once but under ten times. J is TRBJ1-1 and V is TRBV15, with D unclear. Trimming took 5 bases from V and 1 from J, leaving 11 bases between them. This CDR3 comprises 14 residues. Germline values: CDR1 LNHNV, CDR2 YYDKDF (reference sequence). The CDR3 nucleotides read TGTGCCACCAGCCACGGTCGGGGGAACACTGAAGCTTTCTTT. Amino acid sequence: CATSHGRGNTEAFF.

V and J are TRBV5-3 and TRBJ1-2; D is uncertain. TRBV5-3 is an ORF, with its function uncertain. This CDR3 is 14 amino acids long. The germline V and J ends were trimmed by 10 bases and 4 bases, with 20 bases remaining between them. The CDR3 DNA reads as TGTGCCGGCAGCCTTGAGGGCAGAAGCTATGGCTACACCTTC. Translation gives CAGSLEGRSYGYTF.

The rearrangement uses TRBV4-1 and TRBJ2-5, with D hard to call. V shed 0 bases and J shed 3 bases, with 11 bases lying between them. The germline gives CDR1 MGHRA, CDR2 YSYEKL. The CDR3 extends over 15 amino acids. As DNA, the CDR3 is TGCGCCAGCAGCCAAGATTTGGCGGTGGAAGAGACCCAGTACTTC. This codes for CASSQDLAVEETQYF.